These 25 T cell receptor beta chains came from one sample sequenced in a study of CD8+ T cells in alopecia areata. In each case, RNA was isolated and then reverse transcribed into cDNA as the sequencing template. Sequencing used immunoSEQ multiplex PCR; TCRdb keeps in-frame clones, though not all of them. The sample consists of over 100,000 clones, approximately 49% of them appearing once. The source material was CD8+ T cells sorted from blood, sampled at week 0. The receptors were gathered from a human donor with alopecia areata.

This chain connects TRBV29-1 to TRBJ1-2; D unresolved. CDR3 length: 11 amino acids. Germline CDR1 is SQVTM and CDR2 is ANQGSEA. The V gene lost 5 bases and the J gene lost 5 bases, with 9 bases spanning the gap. The CDR3 DNA sequence: TGCAGCGTTCGAGTCGATTATGGCTACACCTTC. It translates to CSVRVDYGYTF.

A few counts support this clone. The CDR3 region is CASSVTGETEAFF. As DNA, the CDR3 is TGTGCCAGCAGCGTGACAGGGGAGACTGAAGCTTTCTTT. The J gene is TRBJ1-1, the V gene TRBV9, with 8 bases fitting TRBD1. The J segment lost 5 bases and the V segment lost 2 bases, leaving 2 bases of the junction unmatched. The CDR3 consists of 13 residues. Per germline, CDR1 SGDLS and CDR2 YYNGEE.

The chain links TRBV27 to TRBJ1-2; no reliable D call. V was pared by 3 bases and J by 4 bases, with 9 bases between. Germline lookup yields CDR1 MNHEY and CDR2 SMNVEV (reference sequence). The CDR3 has 13 amino acids. The CDR3 DNA reads TGTGCCAGCAGTTTTGGCCCCCCCTATGGCTACACCTTC. It translates to CASSFGPPYGYTF.

This clone was detected a few times. The V gene is TRBV29-1, the J gene TRBJ2-6, with TRBD1 as a possible D gene (5 bases). V gave up 4 bases and J gave up 0 bases, with 19 bases separating them. The CDR3 loop spans 18 amino acids. From germline, CDR1 is SQVTM and CDR2 ANQGSEA. The CDR3 nucleotides read TGCAGCGTTGTGGGGCGACCCTCCACGGACTCTGGGGCCAACGTCCTGACTTTC. Protein product: CSVVGRPSTDSGANVLTF.

This rearrangement joins TRBV10-3 to TRBJ2-7; possibly TRBD2 for D (6 bases). Germline CDR1 and CDR2: ENHRY and SYGVKD. V was pared by 8 bases and J by 1 base, with 12 bases between. The CDR3 loop spans 13 amino acids. The CDR3 nucleotides read TGTGCCATCGGACGGGGGAGTTCCTACGAGCAGTACTTC. Residues: CAIGRGSSYEQYF.

This clone has a single count. This specimen includes other DNA sequences encoding the same CDR3. The chain recombines TRBV9 with TRBJ2-3; D ambiguous. Germline V lookup: CDR1 SGDLS, CDR2 YYNGEE. The ends were cut back, 0 bases at V and 3 bases at J, with 8 bases in the middle. This CDR3 has 14 residues. The CDR3 sequence is CASSVGGNTDTQYF. CDR3 DNA: TGTGCCAGCAGCGTAGGTGGGAATACAGATACGCAGTATTTT.

The chain is built from TRBV5-1 and TRBJ2-7; D is possibly TRBD1 or TRBD2 (5 bases each). Trimming shortened V by 0 bases and J by 2 bases, and 15 bases separated the two germline ends. This CDR3 has 16 residues. The germline V gene encodes CDR1 SGHRS and CDR2 YFSETQ. The CDR3 region has the DNA TGCGCCAGCAGCTTGGGGGGGACGGTAAGACCCTACGAGCAGTACTTC. It translates to CASSLGGTVRPYEQYF.

This chain links TRBV6-5 with TRBJ2-7, with a weak D call TRBD1 (6 bases). V was clipped by 6 bases and J by 6 bases, with 21 bases between them. Germline assignment: CDR1 MNHEY and CDR2 SVGAGI. CDR3 length: 15 residues. The CDR3 region is CASSDDRQLLGEQYF. CDR3 DNA: TGTGCCAGCAGCGACGACAGGCAACTTCTGGGCGAGCAGTACTTC.

This chain connects TRBV13 to TRBJ2-7; maybe TRBD1 (6 bases). Between the trimmed V and J ends, which lost 10 bases and 3 bases, there was a span of 16 bases. The CDR3 consists of 13 residues. Germline CDR1 reads PRHDT; CDR2 reads FYEKMQ (reference sequence). This chain's CDR3 is CATGQGRNYEQYF. The DNA for the CDR3 is TGTGCCACGGGTCAGGGGCGAAACTACGAGCAGTACTTC.

This clone was counted only a few times. The chain links TRBV6-5 to TRBJ1-5; TRBD1 agrees at 8 bases. The CDR3 covers 14 residues. Germline V gives CDR1 MNHEY, CDR2 SVGAGI. Losses at the gene ends were 7 bases for V and 6 bases for J; bases not matched to a gene: 8. CDR3 sequence (DNA): TGTGCCAGCAAACCGACAGGGGAAGCTCAGCCCCAGCATTTT. It encodes CASKPTGEAQPQHF.

The V gene is TRBV7-9, the J gene TRBJ1-2; 10 bases fit TRBD1. The CDR3 covers 17 residues. Germline CDR1 SEHNR, CDR2 FQNEAQ (reference sequence). V gave up 5 bases and J gave up 4 bases; unmatched junction bases: 13. The CDR3 sequence: CASSAGTGAGIVYGYTF. CDR3 in DNA: TGTGCCAGCAGCGCCGGGACAGGGGCGGGCATCGTCTATGGCTACACCTTC.

A word on this clone: A far larger clone is one nucleotide away, so this likely arose from a read error. The DNA of the CDR3 is TGTGCCAGCAGCTTAGGGTTCTACGAGCAGTACTTC. Translation gives CASSLGFYEQYF. This chain joins TRBV11-2 and TRBJ2-7; D uncertain. The CDR3 consists of 12 residues. V was clipped by 1 base and J by 3 bases, with 4 bases between them. Germline-derived CDR1 and CDR2 are SGHAT and FQNNGV.

The V and J genes are TRBV6-5 and TRBJ2-1; no definite D call. CDR1 is MNHEY and CDR2 is SVGAGI in the germline V gene. Trimming left V 7 bases short and J 7 bases short, with 17 bases between. The CDR3 is 14 amino acids. CDR3 region: CASTRSWTPNEQFF. DNA for the CDR3: TGTGCCAGCACTCGATCCTGGACGCCAAATGAGCAGTTCTTC.

This chain joins TRBV27 and TRBJ1-5; the match to TRBD1 covers 9 bases. Germline-derived CDR1 and CDR2 are MNHEY and SMNVEV (reference sequence). This CDR3 contains 14 residues. J was trimmed by 6 bases and V by 6 bases; bases with no gene match: 6. CDR3 sequence reads: CASSPTGGGQPQHF. The CDR3 DNA reads as TGTGCCAGCAGCCCGACAGGGGGGGGTCAGCCCCAGCATTTT.

As concerns this clone: The sample contains more than one DNA sequence encoding this CDR3. The rearrangement uses TRBV29-1 and TRBJ2-1; 9 bases align to TRBD1. Trimming removed 6 bases from V and 3 bases from J; junction bases left unmatched: 0. The germline gives CDR1 SQVTM, CDR2 ANQGSEA. The CDR3 consists of 12 residues. The CDR3 loop is CSVDRGYNEQFF. In nucleotides, the CDR3 is TGCAGCGTGGACAGGGGCTACAATGAGCAGTTCTTC.

As regards this clone: At one of its ends the junction is not consistent with the germline gene, which may arise from a read error. This chain connects TRBV25-1 to TRBJ2-7; D unresolved. Looked up from germline, CDR1 is MGHDK and CDR2 is SYGVNS. The CDR3 is 13 residues long. In nucleotides, the CDR3 is TGTGCCAGCAGTGAATATATTGGGAACACCCTACTGTTC. Translated, it gives CASSEYIGNTLLF.

This clone was seen more than once but under ten times. The rearrangement uses TRBV7-9 and TRBJ2-3, with D possibly matching TRBD2 (6 bases). The CDR3 consists of 15 residues. Trimming stripped 3 bases from V and 0 bases from J, with 10 bases between. The germline V gene has CDR1 SEHNR and CDR2 FQNEAQ (reference sequence). CDR3 DNA: TGTGCCAGCAGCTTGGCTGGGACTAGCACAGATACGCAGTATTTT. The encoded protein is CASSLAGTSTDTQYF.

The chain has TRBV25-1 and TRBJ2-7; weak D call: TRBD1 (6 bases). Trimming took off 7 bases at V and 3 bases at J, with 13 bases between the two ends. The CDR3 loop spans 13 amino acids. Germline V gives CDR1 MGHDK, CDR2 SYGVNS. The CDR3 DNA reads TGTGCCAGCACCTCGGGACAAAGCTACGAGCAGTACTTC. Its translation is CASTSGQSYEQYF.

Comment on this clone: Other DNA sequences in the sample encode the same CDR3. The gene calls are TRBV7-9 and TRBJ2-2; D not certain. This CDR3 region has 12 residues. Trimming pared 5 bases from V and 5 bases from J, leaving 6 bases between. Germline CDR1 reads SEHNR; CDR2 reads FQNEAQ (reference sequence). CDR3 in amino acids: CASSGGTGELFF. The CDR3 DNA sequence: TGTGCCAGCAGCGGCGGAACCGGGGAGCTGTTTTTT.

The chain links TRBV2 to TRBJ2-1, with TRBD1 identical over 7 bases. From germline, CDR1 is SNHLY and CDR2 FYNNEI. The V and J ends lost 5 bases and 4 bases, in that order; junction bases with no gene match: 5. The CDR3 spans 14 residues. CDR3 loop: CASSPTGEYNEQFF. CDR3 DNA: TGTGCCAGCAGTCCTACAGGGGAATACAATGAGCAGTTCTTC.

The rearrangement uses TRBV29-1 and TRBJ2-3; D gene uncertain. This CDR3 is built from 14 residues. The germline CDR1 and CDR2 sequences are SQVTM and ANQGSEA. Trimming took off 3 bases at V and 6 bases at J, with 16 bases between the two ends. The CDR3 nucleotides are TGCAGCGTTGATTGGTCATGGGGTTCGGATACGCAGTATTTT. Its translation: CSVDWSWGSDTQYF.

The chain joins TRBV30 to TRBJ1-1; TRBD1 agrees at 10 bases. V gave up 5 bases and J gave up 5 bases; unmatched junction bases: 8. This CDR3 is built from 14 residues. From germline, CDR1 is GTSNPN and CDR2 SVGIG (reference sequence). The DNA for the CDR3 is TGTGCCTGGGACACCGGGACAGGGGTGACTGAAGCTTTCTTT. Amino acids: CAWDTGTGVTEAFF.

The CDR3 DNA is TGTGCCAGCAGTATCAGGGACTTGAACACCGGGGAGCTGTTTTTT. This gives the protein CASSIRDLNTGELFF. The rearrangement joins TRBV27 to TRBJ2-2, with a weak D call TRBD2 (6 bases). V shed 5 bases and J shed 1 base, with 11 bases lying between them. The CDR3 extends over 15 amino acids. Germline CDR1 reads MNHEY; CDR2 reads SMNVEV (reference sequence).

The CDR3 loop reads CASSFHSFDEKLFF. The CDR3 nucleotides are TGTGCCAGCAGTTTTCACAGCTTTGATGAAAAACTGTTTTTT. V is TRBV6-5 and J is TRBJ1-4; D remains ambiguous. V was shortened by 4 bases and J by 6 bases, with 12 bases between the two germline ends. The CDR3 totals 14 residues. The germline CDR1 and CDR2 sequences are MNHEY and SVGAGI.

The chain employs TRBV27 and TRBJ2-3; D possibly corresponds to TRBD2 (5 bases). The CDR3 spans 16 residues. V was pared by 0 bases and J by 6 bases, with 16 bases between. CDR1 MNHEY and CDR2 SMNVEV come from the germline V gene (reference sequence). CDR3 nucleotide sequence: TGTGCCAGCAGTTTATCTCTAGGACTCCCGTCCGATACGCAGTATTTT. As protein: CASSLSLGLPSDTQYF.